This T cell receptor (beta chain) was sequenced during a study of blood T cell repertoires in COVID-19 (dated by TCRdb to the early 2020s). A note on the overall study: Samples from collaborators originated in the United States, Italy and Spain and spanned both the acute and convalescent phases of COVID-19. The prospective study material was composed of cDNA or gDNA derived from T cells, B-cell-depleted T cells, or PBMCs. The sample metadata nearly always contained a de-identified subject ID, COVID-19 status, age in years and sex. The samples were drawn from the first 160 participants of the ongoing ImmuneRACE study and from 1,254 subjects provided by 6 global collaborators. Subjects who had been exposed to COVID-19, were actively infected with it, or had recovered from it provided the deeply sampled blood TCRbeta repertoires that made up the dataset. HLA class I and class II types, where available, came from metadata supplied by the sample provider rather than from assay-based typing. A freely available public database, intended as a resource for researchers studying the immune response to SARS-CoV-2, is where the repertoires were released.

Points the paper makes about the study in general: Clinical and demographic metadata were provided uncurated, with the amount varying by source and participant.

On this clone itself: Its target antigen remains unknown. Base qualities are not provided; no much larger clone lies one nucleotide away.

TCRbeta CDR3 regions were amplified from genomic DNA by means of the immunoSEQ Assay, a bias-controlled multiplex PCR. As for the original processing: Nucleated cell counts per sample were estimated from amplification of reference gene primers within the assay. Sequence reads were collapsed and filtered to measure the absolute abundance of every unique TCRbeta CDR3 rearrangement. For each sample, productive Simpson clonality was calculated as the square root of Simpson's diversity index across productive rearrangements. TCRdb stores this immuneACCESS table with in-frame sequences only. Part of the clones is absent; in the studies checked, under half of the shortfall reflects unresolved V genes, and no reason is known for the rest. D and trimming were read from the DNA, whereas the V and J calls and clone size are those reported in that table. The sample table contains around 360,000 clones; only one count was recorded for 70% to 90% of them. Of the sample, 8% to 13% falls within the top ten clones.

At one collaborating source in Seattle, patients were enrolled during active infection and were followed longitudinally through the course of disease. The collaborating institutions used their own protocols to collect whole blood in K2EDTA tubes. Collaborator samples were shipped for TCRbeta analysis as frozen whole blood, isolated PBMCs, or DNA extracted from either sample type. The germline V gene (reference sequence) yields LGHDT for CDR1 and YNNKEL for CDR2. From the cysteine through the phenylalanine, the CDR3 covers 14 amino acids. The DNA shown is the 42-base CDR3, in frame from base 1. V loses 2 bases of germline sequence and J loses 8 bases, and the interval between the two ends is 13 bases.

Recombination linked TRBV3-1 (or the pseudogene TRBV3-2) to TRBJ2-1; TRBD1 is a possible D gene, resting on 6 matching bases. The sequencing sample was made of peripheral blood. The sequence derives from a woman in her twenties or thirties with COVID-19, enrolled during active disease. The CDR3 sequence is CASSQYTGSDEQFF. The bases read TGTGCCAGCAGCCAATATACAGGGAGCGATGAGCAGTTCTTC.